Presented here are 22 T cell receptor beta chains from one specimen sequenced in a study of circulating CD8 cells and anti-PD-1 response in melanoma. The QIAseq Immune Repertoire TCR panel built the libraries from roughly 15 ng of total RNA. From the reads, TCRdb called clonotypes with MiXCR, one entry per CDR3 protein. The sample lists about 670 distinct CDR3 sequences, approximately 7% occurring once. From live CD3+CD8+TCRalphabeta+ cells, four PD-1 and/or TIGIT subsets were sorted. Material: CD8+ T cells from PBMCs, obtained at baseline or after one month of anti-PD-1 therapy (not recorded which). These receptors were taken from a human donor with melanoma.

By frequency in the sample, this clonotype is large (0.1 to 1%). The chain recombines TRBV7-2 with TRBJ2-7; the match to TRBD2 covers 9 bases. The germline V gene encodes CDR1 SGHTA and CDR2 FQGNSA. The CDR3 is 16 residues long. Trimming took 4 bases from V and 2 from J; bases not matched to a gene: 9. CDR3: CASSSGTLAGAYEQYF. CDR3 DNA sequence: TGTGCCAGCAGCTCGGGGACACTAGCGGGCGCCTACGAGCAGTACTTC.

This clonotype rates as large (0.1 to 1%). The junction departs from germline at one end; a sequencing error may be responsible. The gene calls are TRBV12-3 or TRBV12-4 and TRBJ2-1; either TRBD1 or TRBD2 may fit D (5 bases each). This CDR3 has 17 residues. The CDR3 loop is CASSLPRGAYAYNEQLF. Written as DNA, the CDR3 is TGTGCCAGCAGTTTACCTAGGGGAGCTTACGCCTACAATGAGCAGCTCTTC.

This clonotype rates as large (0.1 to 1%). V gene TRBV27 combines with J gene TRBJ2-3; D is unclear. The V gene's germline CDR1 is MNHEY and CDR2 SMNVEV (reference sequence). Trimming cost V 1 base and J 4 bases, with 6 bases left between them. There are 13 residues in the CDR3. CDR3 region: CASSLFSPDTQYF. The CDR3 DNA is TGTGCCAGCAGTTTATTTTCGCCAGATACGCAGTATTTT.

This clonotype is termed medium-sized. The rearrangement joins TRBV29-1 to TRBJ2-3; D ambiguous. Germline V gives CDR1 SQVTM, CDR2 ANQGSEA. This CDR3 is built from 14 residues. V was pared by 2 bases and J by 2 bases, with 11 bases between. The CDR3 is CSVEPQEYTDTQYF. CDR3 DNA: TGCAGCGTTGAACCCCAGGAATACACAGATACGCAGTATTTT.

In its sample, this clonotype ranks as large (0.1 to 1%). The rearrangement joins TRBV29-1 to TRBJ2-1; 7 bases are a match to TRBD2. This CDR3 is 15 amino acids long. The germline V gene has CDR1 SQVTM and CDR2 ANQGSEA. J gave up 8 bases and V 0 bases, and 10 bases lay outside the gene matches. CDR3: CSVEERESPLDEQFF. In nucleotides, the CDR3 is TGCAGCGTTGAAGAGCGGGAGAGTCCCCTGGATGAGCAGTTCTTC.

By sample fraction, this clonotype is large. The J gene is TRBJ1-4, the V gene TRBV21-1. TRBV21-1 is shown as a pseudogene. CDR3 length equals 23 residues. CDR3 amino acids: CASSPLYVWESGSSAATNEKLFF. Written as DNA, the CDR3 is TGTGCCAGCAGTCCCTTGTATGTCTGGGAGTCGGGGTCGAGTGCCGCGACTAATGAAAAACTGTTTTTT.

This clonotype counts as large (0.1 to 1%). V gene TRBV5-6 combines with J gene TRBJ1-5; D uncertain. The ends were cut back, 3 bases at V and 0 bases at J, with 13 bases in the middle. Germline V gives CDR1 SGHDT, CDR2 YYEEEE. This CDR3 is built from 16 residues. CDR3 amino acids: CASSSRYLYSNQPQHF. The CDR3 DNA reads TGTGCCAGCAGCTCACGATACCTCTATAGCAATCAGCCCCAGCATTTT.

This clonotype rates as large. J is TRBJ1-2 and V is TRBV27, with D possibly TRBD1 on 5 matching bases. Trimming took off 6 bases at V and 3 bases at J, with 14 bases between the two ends. The CDR3 length is 14 residues. Germline CDR1 MNHEY, CDR2 SMNVEV (reference sequence). The chain's CDR3 is CASSPGRGDYGYTF. The CDR3 bases are TGTGCCAGCAGCCCAGGGAGGGGAGACTATGGCTACACCTTC.

By share, this clonotype counts as large. The chain carries TRBV4-1 and TRBJ1-1, with D uncertain. CDR1 is MGHRA and CDR2 is YSYEKL in the germline V gene. Trimming cost V 1 base and J 0 bases, with 12 bases left between them. The CDR3 runs 16 residues. CDR3 sequence (DNA): TGCGCCAGCAGCCAAGTAGCCGGCAGCTTGAACACTGAAGCTTTCTTT. Translating gives CASSQVAGSLNTEAFF.

This clonotype is deemed large. The rearrangement uses TRBV5-5 and TRBJ1-5; D is perhaps TRBD1 (5 bases). Deletions cut 3 bases from V and 1 base from J, with 11 bases between. This CDR3 is 15 amino acids long. Germline V gives CDR1 SGHKS, CDR2 YYEKEE (reference sequence). CDR3 loop: CASSWYGDSNQPQHF. The CDR3 DNA follows: TGTGCCAGCAGCTGGTACGGGGACAGCAATCAGCCCCAGCATTTT. Together with reference TRBV5-5 and TRBJ1-5, the CDR3 gives the full variable domain: DAGVTQSPTHLIKTRGQQVTLRCSPISGHKSVSWYQQVLGQGPQFIFQYYEKEERGRGNFPDRFSARQFPNYSSELNVNALLLGDSALYLCASSWYGDSNQPQHFGDGTRLSIL.

This clonotype is judged large (0.1 to 1%). The chain joins TRBV27 to TRBJ1-2; D unresolved. Per germline, CDR1 MNHEY and CDR2 SMNVEV (reference sequence). This CDR3 is 13 amino acids long. The V gene lost 2 bases and the J gene lost 6 bases, with 10 bases spanning the gap. For the CDR3, the DNA is TGTGCCAGCAGTTTAGGACCGAGGAATGGCTACACCTTC. Protein: CASSLGPRNGYTF.

This clonotype ranks as large. The rearrangement joins TRBV19 to TRBJ1-5; D not certain. V shed 2 bases and J shed 4 bases, with 9 bases lying between them. This CDR3 contains 14 residues. CDR1 is LNHDA, CDR2 SQIVND, per germline (reference sequence). Here the CDR3 DNA reads TGTGCCAGTAGTATACGGCTCGGTAATCAGCCCCAGCATTTT. This sequence encodes CASSIRLGNQPQHF.

This clonotype ranks as large. The rearrangement uses TRBV16 and TRBJ2-7; D remains ambiguous. Germline V CDR1 and CDR2: KGHSY, FQNENV. The ends were cut back, 0 bases at V and 2 bases at J, with 11 bases in the middle. This CDR3 spans 15 amino acids. CDR3 coding DNA: TGTGCCAGCAGCCAATCCCCAGAAACGACCTACGAGCAGTACTTC. It yields the protein CASSQSPETTYEQYF.

By share of the sample, this clonotype is large. The J gene is TRBJ2-5, the V gene TRBV29-1; the match to TRBD1 covers 7 bases. This CDR3 comprises 14 residues. Germline V gene lookup returns CDR1 SQVTM and CDR2 ANQGSEA. V trimming: 6 bases; J trimming: 0 bases; junction bases outside the gene matches: 7. The CDR3 DNA is TGCAGCGTCAACAGGGGCCACCACCAAGAGACCCAGTACTTC. Its protein product is CSVNRGHHQETQYF.

By its share, this clonotype is medium-sized. The gene calls are TRBV2 and TRBJ2-5; TRBD1 matches at 8 bases. Germline-derived CDR1 and CDR2 are SNHLY and FYNNEI. The J segment lost 5 bases and the V segment lost 4 bases, leaving 12 bases of the junction unmatched. The CDR3 totals 16 residues. In nucleotides, the CDR3 is TGTGCCAGCAGTGTAGGCAGGGGGCCGTACTGGGAGACCCAGTACTTC. Residues: CASSVGRGPYWETQYF.

This clonotype rates as large (0.1 to 1%). CDR3 region: CASSLGLAGFGSGELFF. The CDR3 region has the DNA TGTGCCAGCAGTCTGGGACTAGCGGGGTTTGGTTCCGGGGAGCTGTTTTTT. The V and J genes are TRBV2 and TRBJ2-2; 13 bases map to TRBD2. The CDR3 has 17 amino acids. The V gene end was trimmed by 5 bases and the J gene end by 6 bases; junction bases not matched to a gene: 9. CDR1 and CDR2 (germline): SNHLY, FYNNEI. Together with reference TRBV2 and TRBJ2-2, the CDR3 gives the full variable domain: EPEVTQTPSHQVTQMGQEVILRCVPISNHLYFYWYRQILGQKVEFLVSFYNNEISEKSEIFDDQFSVERPDGSNFTLKIRSTKLEDSAMYFCASSLGLAGFGSGELFFGEGSRLTVL.

The rearrangement uses TRBV7-8 and TRBJ2-3, with 12 bases matching TRBD2. The V and J ends lost 3 bases and 5 bases, in that order; junction bases with no gene match: 3. Germline lookup yields CDR1 SGHVS and CDR2 FQNEAQ. The CDR3 contains 15 residues. The CDR3 loop is CASSFRLAGVDTQYF. The CDR3 DNA sequence: TGTGCCAGCAGCTTTCGACTAGCGGGAGTAGATACGCAGTATTTT.

By share, this clonotype ranks as medium-sized. This chain joins TRBV12-3 or TRBV12-4 and TRBJ2-7; D remains ambiguous. The CDR3 extends over 15 amino acids. Between the trimmed V and J ends, which lost 6 bases and 3 bases, there was a span of 18 bases. The CDR3: CASSPTPRNFYEQYF. The CDR3 coding sequence is TGTGCCAGCAGCCCGACTCCGAGAAACTTCTACGAGCAGTACTTC.

This clonotype is judged medium-sized. This rearrangement joins TRBV20-1 to TRBJ2-7; TRBD1 might be the D (5 bases). V was shortened by 6 bases and J by 3 bases, with 24 bases between the two germline ends. This CDR3 has 16 residues. Germline-derived CDR1 and CDR2 are DFQATT and SNEGSKA (reference sequence). CDR3 DNA sequence: TGCAGTGCCTCTCCGACGACAGCCACGCTTAGCTACGAGCAGTACTTC. It yields the protein CSASPTTATLSYEQYF.

The chain uses TRBV5-1 and TRBJ2-7, with 10 bases fitting TRBD1. Trimming removed 3 bases from V and 7 bases from J; junction bases left unmatched: 10. The germline V gene has CDR1 SGHRS and CDR2 YFSETQ. The CDR3 length is 15 residues. The CDR3 DNA reads as TGCGCCAGCAGCTATTCCGGGACAGGGGAGCGGGAGCAGTACTTC. Its translation: CASSYSGTGEREQYF. The entire variable domain, with the rest obtained from reference TRBV5-1 and TRBJ2-7, is as follows: KAGVTQTPRYLIKTRGQQVTLSCSPISGHRSVSWYQQTPGQGLQFLFEYFSETQRNKGNFPGRFSGRQFSNSRSEMNVSTLELGDSALYLCASSYSGTGEREQYFGPGTRLTVT.

This clonotype appeared a few times. The J gene is TRBJ2-1, the V gene TRBV28; TRBD1 might be the D (6 bases). The length of the CDR3 is 15 residues. Germline V gene sequence: CDR1 MDHEN, CDR2 SYDVKM. V was shortened by 2 bases and J by 3 bases, with 11 bases between the two germline ends. CDR3 sequence (DNA): TGTGCCAGCAGTTTAGGACAGAGAAACTACAATGAGCAGTTCTTC. Its translation: CASSLGQRNYNEQFF.

By proportion, this clonotype is large (0.1 to 1%). The chain uses TRBV2 and TRBJ2-7; D possibly uses TRBD1 or TRBD2 (8 bases each). The CDR3 is made up of 17 amino acids. Trimming took 6 bases from V and 0 from J, leaving 21 bases between them. Looked up from germline, CDR1 is SNHLY and CDR2 is FYNNEI. CDR3 bases: TGTGCCAGCAGAGATAGCGGGGACAGGCCTTACTCCTACGAGCAGTACTTC. It specifies CASRDSGDRPYSYEQYF.